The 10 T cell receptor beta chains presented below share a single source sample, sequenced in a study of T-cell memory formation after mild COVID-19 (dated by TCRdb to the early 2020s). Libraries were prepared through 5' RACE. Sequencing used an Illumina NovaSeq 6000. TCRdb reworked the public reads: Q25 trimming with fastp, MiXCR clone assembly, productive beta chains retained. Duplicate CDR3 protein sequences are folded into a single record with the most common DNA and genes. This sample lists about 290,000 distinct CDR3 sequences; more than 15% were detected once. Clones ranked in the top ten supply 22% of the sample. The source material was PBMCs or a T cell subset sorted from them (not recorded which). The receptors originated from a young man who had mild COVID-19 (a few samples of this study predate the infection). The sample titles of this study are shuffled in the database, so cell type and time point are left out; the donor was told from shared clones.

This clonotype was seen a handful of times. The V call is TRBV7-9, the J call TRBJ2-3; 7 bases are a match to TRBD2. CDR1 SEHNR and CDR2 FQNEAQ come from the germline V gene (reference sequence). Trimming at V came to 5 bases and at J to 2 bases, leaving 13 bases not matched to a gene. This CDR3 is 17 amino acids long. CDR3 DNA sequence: TGTGCCAGCAGCCGTGCGGCGGGACTACCCTTCACAGATACGCAGTATTTT. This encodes CASSRAAGLPFTDTQYF. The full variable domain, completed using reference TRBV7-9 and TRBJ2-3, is DTGVSQNPRHKITKRGQNVTFRCDPISEHNRLYWYRQTLGQGPEFLTYFQNEAQLEKSRLLSDRFSAERPKGSFSTLEIQRTEQGDSAMYLCASSRAAGLPFTDTQYFGPGTRLTVL.

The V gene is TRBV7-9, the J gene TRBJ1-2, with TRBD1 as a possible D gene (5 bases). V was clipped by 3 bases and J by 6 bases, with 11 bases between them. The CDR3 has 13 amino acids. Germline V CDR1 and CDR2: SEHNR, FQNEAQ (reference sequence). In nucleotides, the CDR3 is TGTGCCAGCAGCTTGGAGGGGTTCCATGGCTACACCTTC. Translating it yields CASSLEGFHGYTF.

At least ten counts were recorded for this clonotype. The CDR3: CASSLKGGGDYYGYTF. DNA of the CDR3: TGTGCCAGCAGCTTAAAAGGAGGGGGTGATTACTATGGCTACACCTTC. J is TRBJ1-2 and V is TRBV7-3, with D maybe TRBD1 (6 bases). The CDR3 is 16 residues long. Deletions cut 1 base from V and 3 bases from J, with 15 bases between. From germline, CDR1 is SGHTA and CDR2 FQGTGA.

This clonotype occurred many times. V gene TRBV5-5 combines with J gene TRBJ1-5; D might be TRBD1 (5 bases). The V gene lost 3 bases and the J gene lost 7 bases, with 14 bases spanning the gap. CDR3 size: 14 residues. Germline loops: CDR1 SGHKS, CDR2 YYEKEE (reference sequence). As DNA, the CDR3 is TGTGCCAGCAGCTGGCAGGGAATGGGCCAGCCCCAGCATTTT. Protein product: CASSWQGMGQPQHF.

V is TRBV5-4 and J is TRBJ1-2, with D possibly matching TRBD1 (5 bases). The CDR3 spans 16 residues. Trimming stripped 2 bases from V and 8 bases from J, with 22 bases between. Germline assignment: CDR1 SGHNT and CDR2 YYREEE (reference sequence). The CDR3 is CASSLSGTGLSGGYTF. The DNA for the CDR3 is TGTGCCAGCAGCTTATCCGGGACGGGCTTATCCGGGGGCTACACCTTC.

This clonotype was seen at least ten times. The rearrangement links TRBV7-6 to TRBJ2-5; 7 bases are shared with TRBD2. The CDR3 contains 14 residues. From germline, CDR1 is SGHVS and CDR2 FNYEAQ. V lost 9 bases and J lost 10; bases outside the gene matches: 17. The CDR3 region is CASSGTTPSTGQYF. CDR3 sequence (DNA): TGTGCCAGTTCCGGGACTACCCCTTCCACAGGCCAGTACTTC.

The CDR3 loop is CASAGLAETQYF. The CDR3 region has the DNA TGTGCCAGCGCGGGACTAGCAGAGACCCAGTACTTC. This chain connects TRBV2 to TRBJ2-5, with TRBD2 matching over 9 bases. From germline, CDR1 is SNHLY and CDR2 FYNNEI. This CDR3 spans 12 amino acids. V lost 8 bases, J lost 4 bases, and 2 bases stayed unmatched.

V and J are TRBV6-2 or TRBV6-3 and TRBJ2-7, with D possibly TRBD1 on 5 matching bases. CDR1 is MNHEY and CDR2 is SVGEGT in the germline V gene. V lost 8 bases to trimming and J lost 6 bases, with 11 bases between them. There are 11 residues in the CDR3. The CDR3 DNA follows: TGTGCCAGCGCATGGGGCTCCGAGCAGTACGTC. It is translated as CASAWGSEQYV.

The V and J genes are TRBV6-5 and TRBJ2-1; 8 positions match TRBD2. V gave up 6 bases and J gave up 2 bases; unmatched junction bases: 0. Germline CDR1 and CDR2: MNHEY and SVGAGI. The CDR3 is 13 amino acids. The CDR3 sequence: CASRLAAYNEQFF. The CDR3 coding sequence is TGTGCCAGCAGACTAGCGGCCTACAATGAGCAGTTCTTC.

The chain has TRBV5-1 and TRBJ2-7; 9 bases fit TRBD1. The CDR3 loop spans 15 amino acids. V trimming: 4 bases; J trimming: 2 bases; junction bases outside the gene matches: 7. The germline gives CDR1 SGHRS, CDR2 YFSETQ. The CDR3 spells CASSGTGRRAYEQYV. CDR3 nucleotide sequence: TGCGCCAGCAGCGGGACAGGGAGAAGGGCCTACGAGCAGTACGTC.